A selection of T cell receptor beta chains follows, all from one sample in a study of T cell changes during pregnancy in multiple sclerosis. The table came from immunoSEQ multiplex PCR; TCRdb's copy has only in-frame clones and leaves some out. Among more than 55,000 clones listed, approximately 86% were seen once. The source material was CD4+ T cells from peripheral blood mononuclear cells, sampled in the third trimester of pregnancy. The receptors here all came from a female donor with multiple sclerosis, enrolled in a pregnancy study. Both conserved end residues are part of each CDR3. D genes are given only for firm matches.

TRBJ1-1 | TRBV2 | 18 | TRBD1 | TGTGCCAGCAGGGGACCGACAGGGAGGCTTGGAATGAACACTGAAGCTTTCTTT | CASRGPTGRLGMNTEAFF
TRBJ2-1 | TRBV14 | 17 | TRBD1 | TGTGCCAGCAGCCAAGTTTTAGGTGGGACAGGGTACAGTGAGCAGTTCTTC | CASSQVLGGTGYSEQFF
TRBJ2-7 | TRBV4-2 | 15 | - | TGTGCCAGCAGCCAAGATGTCCAGGGAAGGTACGAGCAGTACTTC | CASSQDVQGRYEQYF
TRBJ1-2 | TRBV4-3 | 12 | TRBD1 | TGCGCCAGCAGCCAAGAAGGGGGCCGCTACACCTTC | CASSQEGGRYTF
TRBJ2-3 | TRBV18 | 14 | - | TGTGCCAGCCTTATGCAGGGAACCACAGATACGCAGTATTTT | CASLMQGTTDTQYF
TRBJ1-5 | TRBV6-1 | 14 | - | TGTGCCAGCAGTACTCAGGGTCCGGGGGTGCCCCAGCATTTT | CASSTQGPGVPQHF
TRBJ2-7 | TRBV7-2 | 15 | - | TGTGCCAGCAGCTTAGTGGGCGGGAAGGGATACGAGCAGTACTTC | CASSLVGGKGYEQYF
TRBJ1-1 | TRBV6-1 | 15 | TRBD1 | TGTGCCAGCAGTGAGGACAGGGTCATGAACACTGAAGCTTTCTTT | CASSEDRVMNTEAFF
TRBJ1-2 | TRBV27 | 16 | TRBD1 | TGTGCCAGCAGTATCTATCCTGGACAGGGGGCACGGGGCTACACCTTC | CASSIYPGQGARGYTF
TRBJ1-5 | TRBV19 | 15 | - | TGTGCCAGTAGCAGAGACTATTATAGCAATCAGCCCCAGCATTTT | CASSRDYYSNQPQHF